The TCR beta chain described here comes from a study of blood T cell repertoires in COVID-19. Whole-study context: The cDNA or gDNA used as material had been derived from T cells, B-cell-depleted T cells, or PBMCs.

The CDR3 is 18 residues long. Germline values: CDR1 SGHRS, CDR2 YFSETQ. The V and J ends lost 0 bases and 1 base, in that order; junction bases with no gene match: 3. Patients of the Seattle cohort, enrolled during active infection, were followed longitudinally. In the authors' workflow: Amplification of reference gene primers was used by the study to estimate nucleated cell counts. TCRdb's copy holds only in-frame clones and misses some; the assay was immunoSEQ multiplex PCR. V, J and clone size were drawn from that table, and D and trimming were deduced from the DNA. The sample lists 300,000 to 450,000 clones, approximately 89% occurring once.

This sequence originates from an older woman with COVID-19, enrolled during active disease. Sequencing used peripheral blood. The genes are TRBV5-1 and TRBJ2-1; the match to TRBD2 covers 14 bases. The DNA for the CDR3 is TGCGCCAGCAGCTTGGGGACTAGCGGGGGGCCTTCCTACAATGAGCAGTTCTTC. As protein: CASSLGTSGGPSYNEQFF.